Below, 25 T cell receptor beta chains from the same sample are listed, as sequenced in a study of OX40 agonist ivuxolimab in advanced cancers. TCRdb keeps only in-frame clones here, not all; method: immunoSEQ multiplex PCR. There are 80,000 to 95,000 clones in the sample; about 80% occur only once, and around 1.5% lies in the top ten. Sequences were derived from CD4+ or CD8+ T cells sorted from blood, sampled in a trial of the OX40 agonist ivuxolimab. All receptors derive from an adult with an advanced solid tumor such as melanoma, head and neck, liver or kidney cancer.

The V and J genes are TRBV10-3 and TRBJ2-7, with D possibly called TRBD1 or TRBD2 (5 bases each). CDR3 length: 12 amino acids. Trimming pared 8 bases from V and 5 bases from J, leaving 13 bases between. The germline CDR1 and CDR2 sequences are ENHRY and SYGVKD. The CDR3 spells CAIGGRVDEQYF. CDR3 bases: TGTGCCATCGGAGGCAGGGTCGACGAGCAGTACTTC.

This chain uses TRBV2 with TRBJ1-1; D uncertain. CDR1 SNHLY and CDR2 FYNNEI come from the germline V gene. The CDR3 contains 13 residues. The V and J ends lost 11 bases and 4 bases respectively, with 17 bases between them. The CDR3, as DNA: TGTGCCGGAAGCAGCGACCGGGCCACTGAAGCTTTCTTT. Its protein product is CAGSSDRATEAFF. Supplemented by reference TRBV2 and TRBJ1-1, the full variable domain reads EPEVTQTPSHQVTQMGQEVILRCVPISNHLYFYWYRQILGQKVEFLVSFYNNEISEKSEIFDDQFSVERPDGSNFTLKIRSTKLEDSAMYFCAGSSDRATEAFFGQGTRLTVV.

The chain links TRBV4-3 to TRBJ1-5; TRBD1 might be the D (6 bases). Per the germline V gene, CDR1 is LGHNA and CDR2 is YSLEER. Trimming left V 0 bases short and J 4 bases short, with 10 bases between. The CDR3 contains 15 residues. CDR3 residues: CASSQDGTQNQPQHF. CDR3 nucleotides: TGCGCCAGCAGCCAAGACGGGACACAGAATCAGCCCCAGCATTTT.

V gene TRBV14 combines with J gene TRBJ1-1; D gene unclear. The CDR3 contains 13 residues. V lost 2 bases and J 2 bases, leaving 6 bases between the germline ends. Germline V gene sequence: CDR1 SGHDN, CDR2 FVKESK. CDR3 in DNA: TGTGCCAGCAGCCAACACCTCAACACTGAAGCTTTCTTT. Protein: CASSQHLNTEAFF.

The chain couples TRBV5-4 to TRBJ2-2; TRBD1 agrees at 8 bases. Germline V gene lookup returns CDR1 SGHNT and CDR2 YYREEE (reference sequence). Trimming at V came to 3 bases and at J to 4 bases, leaving 5 bases not matched to a gene. The CDR3 consists of 15 residues. CDR3 protein: CASSSGQGITGELFF. The CDR3 DNA reads as TGTGCCAGCAGCTCTGGACAGGGAATCACCGGGGAGCTGTTTTTT.

The gene calls are TRBV4-1 and TRBJ2-4; 12 bases match TRBD1. Germline V gene data show CDR1 as MGHRA and CDR2 as YSYEKL. V was pared by 1 base and J by 2 bases, with 6 bases of the junction left unmatched. The CDR3 has 18 residues. CDR3: CASSQVLGQGASKNIQYF. CDR3 sequence (DNA): TGCGCCAGCAGCCAAGTTCTGGGACAGGGGGCTTCCAAAAACATTCAGTACTTC.

This rearrangement joins TRBV6-1 to TRBJ2-7, with D tentatively TRBD1 or TRBD2 (5 bases each). V was trimmed by 11 bases and J by 2 bases, leaving 16 bases between them. Germline CDR1 reads MNHNS; CDR2 reads SASEGT. The CDR3 sequence is 13 residues long. The CDR3: CASPRDGTYEQYF. CDR3 DNA: TGTGCCTCCCCGAGGGACGGCACCTACGAGCAGTACTTC.

The chain is built from TRBV6-1 and TRBJ2-1; 12 bases agree with TRBD2. The junction had 4 bases not matched to a gene; V was cut back by 6 bases and J by 4 bases. CDR1 and CDR2 from the germline V gene are MNHNS and SASEGT. The CDR3 is 15 amino acids. CDR3 sequence reads: CASSKTSGGYNEQFF. Written as DNA, the CDR3 is TGTGCCAGCAGCAAGACTAGCGGGGGTTACAATGAGCAGTTCTTC.

The rearrangement joins TRBV30 to TRBJ2-5; a weak D match, TRBD2 (5 bases). V was pared by 1 base and J by 5 bases, with 11 bases between. Germline V gene data show CDR1 as GTSNPN and CDR2 as SVGIG (reference sequence). The length of the CDR3 is 13 residues. The CDR3 reads CAWSGHSGETQYF. CDR3 DNA sequence: TGTGCCTGGAGTGGGCACTCGGGGGAGACCCAGTACTTC.

The CDR3 loop is CSVDAGQGAIGELFF. The DNA of the CDR3 is TGCAGCGTTGATGCGGGACAGGGGGCCATCGGGGAGCTGTTTTTT. The V gene is TRBV29-1, the J gene TRBJ2-2; 12 nucleotides align to TRBD1. This CDR3 is built from 15 residues. Unmatched junction bases numbered 6, after V lost 3 bases and J lost 7 bases. Germline V CDR1 and CDR2: SQVTM, ANQGSEA.

J is TRBJ1-2 and V is TRBV20-1; no reliable D call. The CDR3 covers 11 residues. The V gene's germline CDR1 is DFQATT and CDR2 SNEGSKA (reference sequence). V was cut by 4 bases and J by 4 bases, with 7 bases left in between. The DNA of the CDR3 is TGCAGTGCTACGTATGCCTATGGCTACACCTTC. Protein sequence: CSATYAYGYTF.

The chain carries TRBV7-2 and TRBJ1-2; D not resolved. Germline values: CDR1 SGHTA, CDR2 FQGNSA. This CDR3 is built from 13 residues. V lost 1 base and J 7 bases, leaving 10 bases between the germline ends. Written as DNA, the CDR3 is TGTGCCAGCAGCTTAGGTCAAGCATTTGGCTACACCTTC. Its protein product is CASSLGQAFGYTF.

Written as DNA, the CDR3 is TGCGCCAGCAGCCCCGGCGGGACTTTACTCCATGAGCAGTTCTTC. Its translation: CASSPGGTLLHEQFF. The rearrangement uses TRBV5-1 and TRBJ2-1; perhaps TRBD2 as D (6 bases). The V end lost 4 bases, the J end lost 8 bases, and 19 bases lay between the germline ends. Germline V gene data show CDR1 as SGHRS and CDR2 as YFSETQ. CDR3 size: 15 residues. Variable domain in full (rest from reference TRBV5-1 and TRBJ2-1): KAGVTQTPRYLIKTRGQQVTLSCSPISGHRSVSWYQQTPGQGLQFLFEYFSETQRNKGNFPGRFSGRQFSNSRSEMNVSTLELGDSALYLCASSPGGTLLHEQFFGPGTRLTVL.

This clone was counted only a few times. The V and J genes are TRBV7-3 and TRBJ2-2; TRBD1 is a possible D gene (6 bases). Trimming left V 3 bases short and J 2 bases short, with 10 bases between. The CDR3 covers 15 residues. Germline CDR1 reads SGHTA; CDR2 reads FQGTGA. The CDR3 DNA reads as TGTGCCAGCAGCTTCGACAGGACAAACACCGGGGAGCTGTTTTTT. Amino acids: CASSFDRTNTGELFF.

The chain has TRBV27 and TRBJ1-3; no clear D. The CDR3 has 14 residues. The germline V and J ends were trimmed by 6 bases and 2 bases, with 11 bases remaining between them. Germline CDR1 and CDR2: MNHEY and SMNVEV (reference sequence). CDR3 bases: TGTGCCAGCAGCGAATACAGCCCTGGAAACACCATATATTTT. Protein sequence: CASSEYSPGNTIYF.

The V call is TRBV11-2, the J call TRBJ2-7; no firm D call. Trimming left V 4 bases short and J 2 bases short, with 12 bases between. The CDR3 length is 14 residues. In germline, CDR1 is SGHAT, CDR2 FQNNGV. Here the CDR3 DNA reads TGTGCCAGCAGCTCGCTAAGGCACCCCTACGAGCAGTACTTC. Translation gives CASSSLRHPYEQYF.

This sequence joins TRBV9 and TRBJ1-1; weak D call: TRBD1 (5 bases). The germline V gene encodes CDR1 SGDLS and CDR2 YYNGEE. Trimming stripped 0 bases from V and 0 bases from J, with 9 bases between. The CDR3 extends over 15 amino acids. The CDR3 nucleotides are TGTGCCAGCAGCGTAGGGGGCAGCATGAACACTGAAGCTTTCTTT. Translation gives CASSVGGSMNTEAFF.

This clone was seen more than once but under ten times. The chain employs TRBV6-6 and TRBJ1-6; D gene unclear. Germline CDR1 reads MNHNY; CDR2 reads SVGAGI (reference sequence). The CDR3 consists of 13 residues. Trimming left V 6 bases short and J 6 bases short, with 9 bases between. The CDR3 here is CASRGSLNSPLHF. The CDR3 bases are TGTGCCAGCAGGGGGAGCCTTAATTCACCCCTCCACTTT.

J is TRBJ1-4 and V is TRBV5-5; TRBD1 agrees at 7 bases. Trimming cost V 3 bases and J 5 bases; bases outside gene matches: 10. CDR1 SGHKS and CDR2 YYEKEE come from the germline V gene (reference sequence). The CDR3 is 16 residues long. The CDR3 nucleotides read TGTGCCAGCAGCTGGACTCAGGGGGTGGGAAATGAAAAACTGTTTTTT. Translating gives CASSWTQGVGNEKLFF.

This chain connects TRBV7-9 to TRBJ2-7; 10 bases align to TRBD1. The CDR3 extends over 14 amino acids. V lost 3 bases to trimming and J lost 6 bases; unmatched junction nucleotides: 5. In germline, CDR1 is SEHNR, CDR2 FQNEAQ (reference sequence). The DNA of the CDR3 is TGTGCCAGCAGCTTCTGGGACAGGGGAGGCGAGCAGTACTTC. Translated, it gives CASSFWDRGGEQYF. Looking up the rest from reference TRBV7-9 and TRBJ2-7 gives the full variable domain: DTGVSQNPRHKITKRGQNVTFRCDPISEHNRLYWYRQTLGQGPEFLTYFQNEAQLEKSRLLSDRFSAERPKGSFSTLEIQRTEQGDSAMYLCASSFWDRGGEQYFGPGTRLTVT.

This chain uses TRBV19 with TRBJ1-6; D not resolved. V lost 0 bases, J lost 9 bases, and 12 bases lay in between. This CDR3 region has 15 residues. Germline V CDR1 and CDR2: LNHDA, SQIVND (reference sequence). DNA for the CDR3: TGTGCCAGTAGTATAGATCGGGATCTCGGTTCACCCCTCCACTTT. Its protein is CASSIDRDLGSPLHF.

The V and J genes are TRBV5-6 and TRBJ1-6; D gene uncertain. The CDR3 covers 13 residues. CDR1 and CDR2 (germline): SGHDT, YYEEEE. V was cut by 4 bases and J by 10 bases, with 12 bases left in between. This chain's CDR3 is CASSLERESPLHF. The DNA for the CDR3 is TGTGCCAGCAGCCTCGAGAGGGAGTCACCCCTCCACTTT. Full variable domain (remainder filled in from reference TRBV5-6 and TRBJ1-6): DAGVTQSPTHLIKTRGQQVTLRCSPKSGHDTVSWYQQALGQGPQFIFQYYEEEERQRGNFPDRFSGHQFPNYSSELNVNALLLGDSALYLCASSLERESPLHFGNGTRLTVT.

The chain links TRBV9 to TRBJ2-1; 10 nucleotides align to TRBD2. V lost 6 bases to trimming and J lost 3 bases; unmatched junction nucleotides: 6. The germline gives CDR1 SGDLS, CDR2 YYNGEE. The CDR3 is 15 residues long. The CDR3 region has the DNA TGTGCCAGCACCAGCGGGGGGGCCAGCTACAATGAGCAGTTCTTC. Translation gives CASTSGGASYNEQFF.

V and J are TRBV2 and TRBJ1-3; the D is unclear. This CDR3 is built from 14 residues. With 3 bases removed from V and 0 bases from J, the gap between germline ends came to 6 bases. Germline CDR1 is SNHLY and CDR2 is FYNNEI. The DNA for the CDR3 is TGTGCCAGCAGTGACAGTTCCTCTGGAAACACCATATATTTT. This sequence encodes CASSDSSSGNTIYF. Full variable domain (remainder filled in from reference TRBV2 and TRBJ1-3): EPEVTQTPSHQVTQMGQEVILRCVPISNHLYFYWYRQILGQKVEFLVSFYNNEISEKSEIFDDQFSVERPDGSNFTLKIRSTKLEDSAMYFCASSDSSSGNTIYFGEGSWLTVV.

Only one count was recorded for this clone. This chain joins TRBV30 and TRBJ2-5, with D tentatively TRBD2 (6 bases). Germline values: CDR1 GTSNPN, CDR2 SVGIG (reference sequence). The CDR3 has 14 amino acids. V lost 4 bases and J lost 3, with 15 bases in between. CDR3 region: CAWTTGVGEETQYF. The DNA of the CDR3 is TGTGCCTGGACCACGGGAGTAGGGGAAGAGACCCAGTACTTC.